The 29 T cell receptor beta chains below were found in one sample sequenced in a study of blood T cell repertoires in COVID-19. Libraries were prepared by immunoSEQ multiplex PCR; TCRdb keeps only in-frame clonotypes and omits some of them. The sample holds around 380,000 clones; over 75% are singletons and the top ten take roughly 1.4%. Sequenced input: PBMCs or T cells enriched from blood (not recorded which). These receptors were taken from a man aged 25-40 years who had recovered from COVID-19.

The V gene is TRBV7-9, the J gene TRBJ2-5, with D tentatively TRBD2 (5 bases). The V and J ends lost 5 bases and 7 bases respectively, with 20 bases between them. Germline values: CDR1 SEHNR, CDR2 FQNEAQ (reference sequence). The CDR3 contains 15 residues. The CDR3 DNA reads as TGTGCCAGCAGCCCGCCAGAAGCGGCGGGCAGGACCCAGTACTTC. Its protein is CASSPPEAAGRTQYF.

The chain employs TRBV11-1 and TRBJ1-5, with 8 positions matching TRBD1. Per germline, CDR1 SGHAT and CDR2 FQDESV (reference sequence). This CDR3 comprises 15 residues. Germline trimming cut 6 bases from V and 0 bases from J; bases unmatched to any gene: 4. CDR3 in DNA: TGTGCCAGCAGTTCCGGGACAGGTAGCAATCAGCCCCAGCATTTT. Translating gives CASSSGTGSNQPQHF.

J is TRBJ1-2 and V is TRBV4-1, with TRBD1 identical over 8 bases. The germline V gene has CDR1 MGHRA and CDR2 YSYEKL. The junction had 7 bases not matched to a gene; V was cut back by 1 base and J by 3 bases. This CDR3 contains 16 residues. The CDR3 sequence: CASSQVSGGLDYGYTF. The CDR3 DNA is TGCGCCAGCAGCCAAGTTTCAGGGGGCTTGGACTATGGCTACACCTTC.

The J gene is TRBJ2-1, the V gene TRBV4-1, with 10 bases that match TRBD2. The ends lost 4 bases at V and 2 bases at J; junction bases unmatched: 8. There are 17 residues in the CDR3. CDR1 MGHRA and CDR2 YSYEKL come from the germline V gene. The CDR3 is CASSRGLAKGAYNEQFF. In DNA, the CDR3 is TGCGCCAGCAGCCGGGGACTAGCGAAGGGGGCCTACAATGAGCAGTTCTTC.

The gene calls are TRBV9 and TRBJ1-4; D might be TRBD1 (5 bases). The CDR3 consists of 15 residues. The V end lost 0 bases, the J end lost 5 bases, and 11 bases lay between the germline ends. Germline V lookup: CDR1 SGDLS, CDR2 YYNGEE. The CDR3 DNA reads as TGTGCCAGCAGCGTAGCTGCGGGGGTAAATGAAAAACTGTTTTTT. Protein product: CASSVAAGVNEKLFF.

This rearrangement joins TRBV7-9 to TRBJ1-1; 10 bases are a match to TRBD1. Losses at the gene ends were 4 bases for V and 4 bases for J; bases not matched to a gene: 9. The CDR3 has 16 amino acids. Germline values: CDR1 SEHNR, CDR2 FQNEAQ (reference sequence). This chain's CDR3 is CASSSGTGDWGTEAFF. The CDR3 DNA follows: TGTGCCAGCAGCTCCGGGACAGGGGATTGGGGCACTGAAGCTTTCTTT.

This clone appeared a single time. V is TRBV5-1 and J is TRBJ1-5; D call uncertain. Germline V gene data show CDR1 as SGHRS and CDR2 as YFSETQ. V shed 0 bases and J shed 0 bases, with 7 bases lying between them. The CDR3 consists of 15 residues. The CDR3 spells CASSLGSDSNQPQHF. The CDR3, as DNA: TGCGCCAGCAGCTTGGGATCAGATAGCAATCAGCCCCAGCATTTT.

This clone was seen a handful of times. The chain combines TRBV20-1 with TRBJ2-6, with TRBD1 matching over 12 bases. Trimming took 3 bases from V and 3 from J; bases not matched to a gene: 9. Germline values: CDR1 DFQATT, CDR2 SNEGSKA (reference sequence). This CDR3 spans 18 amino acids. The CDR3 reads CSASARDRGPDGANVLTF. The CDR3 DNA reads as TGCAGTGCTAGTGCGCGGGACAGGGGGCCCGATGGGGCCAACGTCCTGACTTTC.

The J gene is TRBJ1-6, the V gene TRBV9; D is undetermined. V shed 4 bases and J shed 8 bases, with 13 bases lying between them. CDR1 is SGDLS, CDR2 YYNGEE, per germline. This CDR3 has 14 amino acids. The CDR3 spells CASSPGERYSPLHF. CDR3 bases: TGTGCCAGCAGCCCCGGGGAAAGGTATTCACCCCTCCACTTT.

The J gene is TRBJ2-1, the V gene TRBV14; TRBD1 matches 7 bases. This CDR3 region has 16 residues. Trimming took 2 bases from V and 4 from J; bases not matched to a gene: 8. Germline values: CDR1 SGHDN, CDR2 FVKESK. The CDR3 here is CASSQPTGPRYNEQFF. In nucleotides, the CDR3 is TGTGCCAGCAGCCAACCGACAGGGCCCAGATACAATGAGCAGTTCTTC. The full variable domain, in which reference TRBV14 and TRBJ2-1 provide the parts outside the CDR3, is EAGVTQFPSHSVIEKGQTVTLRCDPISGHDNLYWYRRVMGKEIKFLLHFVKESKQDESGMPNNRFLAERTGGTYSTLKVQPAELEDSGVYFCASSQPTGPRYNEQFFGPGTRLTVL.

The chain has TRBV10-3 and TRBJ1-2; TRBD1 matches 8 bases. V was clipped by 8 bases and J by 3 bases; unmatched bases: 11. The V gene's germline CDR1 is ENHRY and CDR2 SYGVKD. CDR3 size: 15 residues. The CDR3 here is CAIRDRNLRDYGYTF. The DNA for the CDR3 is TGTGCCATCCGGGACAGGAACCTCAGGGACTATGGCTACACCTTC.

This rearrangement joins TRBV12-3 or TRBV12-4 to TRBJ1-3, with a tentative D call TRBD1 (5 bases). Between the trimmed V and J ends, which lost 1 base and 4 bases, there was a span of 5 bases. The CDR3 runs 13 residues. CDR3 coding DNA: TGTGCCAGCAGTTTAGACAGGGGAAACACCATATATTTT. Translation gives CASSLDRGNTIYF.

This chain uses TRBV5-6 with TRBJ1-1; TRBD1 agrees at 10 bases. Germline CDR1 is SGHDT and CDR2 is YYEEEE. V dropped 4 bases and J dropped 6; count of bases not matched to a gene: 6. CDR3 length: 14 amino acids. The CDR3 sequence is CASSQPGQGPEAFF. In DNA form, the CDR3 reads TGTGCCAGCAGCCAACCGGGACAGGGGCCTGAAGCTTTCTTT.

This chain connects TRBV27 to TRBJ1-1, with D uncertain. Trimming took off 6 bases at V and 1 base at J, with 9 bases between the two ends. Germline values: CDR1 MNHEY, CDR2 SMNVEV (reference sequence). This CDR3 is built from 13 residues. The CDR3 coding sequence is TGTGCCAGCAGCCGAAGTAGGAACACTGAAGCTTTCTTT. This sequence encodes CASSRSRNTEAFF.

The rearrangement uses TRBV19 and TRBJ1-2; TRBD1 aligns across 7 bases. The CDR3 has 14 amino acids. The junction had 7 bases not matched to a gene; V was cut back by 5 bases and J by 4 bases. The germline gives CDR1 LNHDA, CDR2 SQIVND (reference sequence). The CDR3: CASSPRDSPYGYTF. DNA of the CDR3: TGTGCCAGTAGTCCCCGGGACAGCCCCTATGGCTACACCTTC.

This chain links TRBV7-9 with TRBJ1-2, with 8 bases identical to TRBD1. The germline V gene encodes CDR1 SEHNR and CDR2 FQNEAQ (reference sequence). The CDR3 has 16 residues. V shed 1 base, J shed 2 bases, and the junction held 6 bases outside the gene matches. In nucleotides, the CDR3 is TGTGCCAGCAGCTTAGATCAAGGACAGGGCAACTATGGCTACACCTTC. Amino acids: CASSLDQGQGNYGYTF.

This chain links TRBV6-5 with TRBJ1-2; 9 bases are a match to TRBD1. This CDR3 is built from 13 residues. The germline V gene has CDR1 MNHEY and CDR2 SVGAGI. V was clipped by 8 bases and J by 2 bases; unmatched bases: 3. The CDR3: CASRDRENYGYTF. The DNA for the CDR3 is TGTGCCAGCCGGGACAGGGAGAACTATGGCTACACCTTC.

V is TRBV4-3 and J is TRBJ2-1; 7 bases line up with TRBD2. Looked up from germline, CDR1 is LGHNA and CDR2 is YSLEER. The V and J ends lost 0 bases and 9 bases, in that order; junction bases with no gene match: 14. The CDR3 covers 17 residues. CDR3 in DNA: TGCGCCAGCAGCCAAGATGTGGCTAGCGGTGGTAATACTGAGCAGTTCTTC. This sequence encodes CASSQDVASGGNTEQFF.

The chain is built from TRBV7-2 and TRBJ2-1; 8 bases map to TRBD2. The CDR3 spans 14 residues. Germline CDR1 is SGHTA and CDR2 is FQGNSA. The J segment lost 15 bases and the V segment lost 1 base, leaving 11 bases of the junction unmatched. The chain's CDR3 is CASSLVPRGSGGFF. DNA of the CDR3: TGTGCCAGCAGCTTAGTCCCCCGTGGAAGCGGGGGGTTCTTC.

The chain is built from TRBV6-2 or TRBV6-3 and TRBJ1-1, with D possibly being TRBD1 (6 bases). The CDR3 has 17 amino acids. V shed 0 bases and J shed 5 bases, with 19 bases lying between them. CDR1 is MNHEY, CDR2 SVGEGT, per germline. The CDR3 sequence is CASSYSVPTGPRTEAFF. CDR3 nucleotides: TGTGCCAGCAGTTACTCGGTCCCGACAGGCCCGAGAACTGAAGCTTTCTTT.

V and J are TRBV7-9 and TRBJ2-3; 12 nucleotides match TRBD2. The CDR3 is made up of 17 amino acids. Germline V lookup: CDR1 SEHNR, CDR2 FQNEAQ (reference sequence). V was pared by 2 bases and J by 3 bases, with 6 bases of the junction left unmatched. CDR3 bases: TGTGCCAGCAGCTTACCTAGCGGGGGGGCCGTTACAGATACGCAGTATTTT. Translated: CASSLPSGGAVTDTQYF.

The chain combines TRBV19 with TRBJ1-5, with D unclear. V gave up 3 bases and J gave up 6 bases, with 9 bases separating them. Germline-derived CDR1 and CDR2 are LNHDA and SQIVND (reference sequence). This CDR3 comprises 13 residues. The CDR3 here is CASSIGGAQPQHF. CDR3 nucleotide sequence: TGTGCCAGTAGTATCGGTGGAGCTCAGCCCCAGCATTTT.

The gene calls are TRBV19 and TRBJ1-4; D is undetermined. The CDR3 is made up of 14 amino acids. The germline V gene encodes CDR1 LNHDA and CDR2 SQIVND (reference sequence). V was trimmed by 3 bases and J by 8 bases, leaving 13 bases between them. DNA for the CDR3: TGTGCCAGTAGTATGGGCAGCACAAGGGAAAAACTGTTTTTT. Its translation: CASSMGSTREKLFF. The whole variable domain, remainder taken from reference TRBV19 and TRBJ1-4, is DGGITQSPKYLFRKEGQNVTLSCEQNLNHDAMYWYRQDPGQGLRLIYYSQIVNDFQKGDIAEGYSVSREKKESFPLTVTSAQKNPTAFYLCASSMGSTREKLFFGSGTQLSVL.

V gene TRBV15 combines with J gene TRBJ2-2; the match to TRBD1 covers 8 bases. Looked up from germline, CDR1 is LNHNV and CDR2 is YYDKDF (reference sequence). The V gene end was trimmed by 8 bases and the J gene end by 5 bases; junction bases not matched to a gene: 4. The CDR3 sequence is 13 residues long. DNA for the CDR3: TGTGCCACCGGACAGGGACGGACCGGGGAGCTGTTTTTT. Its translation: CATGQGRTGELFF. Using reference TRBV15 and TRBJ2-2 for the parts outside the CDR3, the full variable domain is DAMVIQNPRYQVTQFGKPVTLSCSQTLNHNVMYWYQQKSSQAPKLLFHYYDKDFNNEADTPDNFQSRRPNTSFCFLDIRSPGLGDTAMYLCATGQGRTGELFFGEGSRLTVL.

The V and J genes are TRBV30 and TRBJ2-7; D might be TRBD1 (6 bases). V lost 2 bases and J lost 3, with 17 bases in between. CDR1 and CDR2 from the germline V gene are GTSNPN and SVGIG (reference sequence). The CDR3 has 15 residues. This CDR3 reads CAWSHSGTKNYEQYF. The CDR3 DNA sequence: TGTGCCTGGAGTCACTCCGGGACAAAAAACTACGAGCAGTACTTC.

There are a few counts of this clone. The chain combines TRBV5-8 with TRBJ2-7, with 8 bases identical to TRBD1. Germline V CDR1 and CDR2: SGHTS, YDEGEE. J gave up 1 base and V 7 bases, and 16 bases lay outside the gene matches. The CDR3 sequence is 17 residues long. In nucleotides, the CDR3 is TGTGCCAGCGGAGCTAGGCTGGGGGACAGGTTTTCCTACGAGCAGTACTTC. Amino acid sequence: CASGARLGDRFSYEQYF.

The J gene is TRBJ2-5, the V gene TRBV6-5; the D gene is possibly TRBD1 (6 bases). The V end was cut by 6 bases, the J end by 3 bases, with 11 bases between. The CDR3 runs 13 residues. CDR1 and CDR2 from the germline V gene are MNHEY and SVGAGI. This CDR3 is CASSGTREETQYF. The CDR3, as DNA: TGTGCCAGCAGCGGGACACGCGAAGAGACCCAGTACTTC.

This rearrangement joins TRBV7-2 to TRBJ1-5; 9 bases agree with TRBD1. Germline CDR1 reads SGHTA; CDR2 reads FQGNSA. The CDR3 consists of 15 residues. With 5 bases clipped from V and 4 bases from J, the junction kept 6 bases outside the gene matches. The CDR3 DNA follows: TGTGCCAGCAGCCCGAAAGGACAGGGGAATCAGCCCCAGCATTTT. Translation gives CASSPKGQGNQPQHF.

This clone showed up just once. V and J are TRBV4-3 and TRBJ2-2, with 11 bases lining up with TRBD1. The CDR3 loop spans 17 amino acids. The J segment lost 6 bases and the V segment lost 5 bases, leaving 11 bases of the junction unmatched. Germline V gene sequence: CDR1 LGHNA, CDR2 YSLEER. The CDR3 DNA reads TGCGCCAGCAGCAAAGGGACGGGACAGGGGGGTCCCGGGGAGCTGTTTTTT. As protein: CASSKGTGQGGPGELFF.